This T cell receptor beta chain came from a study of T cells in Graves' hyperthyroidism and ophthalmopathy. Patients showing uncontrolled infection, other autoimmune disease, pregnancy or lactation were ineligible. The germline gives CDR1 SGHDT, CDR2 YYEEEE. The CDR3 has 15 residues. The V end lost 4 bases, the J end lost 0 bases, and 8 bases lay between the germline ends. TCR beta CDR3 sequences were amplified from RNA transcripts. Initially, a first-round RT-PCR of the TCR CDR3 employed the HTBI primer set. TCRdb re-analysed the multiplex PCR reads in MiXCR, keeping a single row per CDR3 protein. The profile covers approximately 690,000 distinct CDR3 sequences, with 20% to 25% appearing a single time and about 35% taken by the ten largest.

The rearrangement links TRBV5-6 to TRBJ2-6, with D hard to call. Sequenced input: blood. The source of this sequence is a man aged 25-45 years with Graves' ophthalmopathy. CDR3 sequence reads: CASSGWSSGANVLTF. In DNA, the CDR3 is TGTGCCAGCAGCGGCTGGAGCTCTGGGGCCAACGTCCTGACTTTC.